What follows is one T cell receptor (beta chain) and its context. Its antigen has not been determined. Base qualities are not provided; no much larger clone lies one nucleotide away. These data belong to a study of cytomegalovirus exposure and HLA in healthy donors (dated by TCRdb to about 2017). About the investigation overall: A later analysis indicated that the 120 or so validation repertoires were generated on the platform also employed for the 700 or so repertoires of the first cohort. In addition to the first cohort of around 670 subjects, a separate validation cohort of about 120 different subjects was used. High-throughput TCR immunosequencing, statistical association of individual TCRs with disease status, and machine learning were combined to predict cytomegalovirus infection status. The study aimed to test whether cataloging public T cell receptors could reveal signatures of past pathogen exposure.

Sequences LNHDA (CDR1) and SQIVND (CDR2) are obtained from the germline V gene (reference sequence). The CDR3 measures 15 amino acids from cysteine to phenylalanine. Only CDR3 DNA remains: 45 bases, in frame from the first base. Compared with germline, V lacks 5 bases and J lacks 6 bases; bases without a gene match: 5. General study outcomes and caveats: In vitro tests confirmed that a few of the cytomegalovirus-associated TCR beta chains recognize cytomegalovirus antigens. Most TCR sequences were observed very rarely across donors, whereas some public TCRs were present in many individuals. In the study, approximately 160 TCR beta chains were listed as associated with cytomegalovirus. A later analysis had no HLA typing for the validation cohort, so co-occurrence there was scored across all 130 or so repertoires. The authors suggested that the approach could potentially be generalized to other disease states and immunological phenotypes. In both the original and validation cohorts, the classifier was reported to diagnose cytomegalovirus status with high specificity and sensitivity. In a later analysis, TCRs clustered in the first cohort were found to also tend to co-occur in the roughly 130 validation repertoires, with about 94% of cluster scores above 0.

The library relied on the immunoSEQ multiplex PCR assay. The paper's processing steps were these. A statistical classification framework was built for diagnosing cytomegalovirus status from the catalog of TCR beta chain sequences. TCRdb carries this immuneACCESS record with in-frame sequences only. Its versions omit some clonotypes, under half of them owing to an unresolved V gene in the studies checked, with the rest unexplained. D and trimming were read from the DNA, whereas the V and J calls and clone size are those reported in that table. The table for this sample lists 45,000 to 70,000 clones; roughly 90% of them were counted only once. The leading ten clones occupy about 0.95% of the sample. Donors formed part of the validation cohort, which comprised 120 subjects and was distinct from the first cohort of some 700 subjects.

This clonotype was sampled from a man in his late teens or twenties in good health and CMV-seronegative. The chain is encoded by TRBV19 joined to TRBJ2-2; 11 central nucleotides agree with TRBD2. Sequencing was carried out using PBMCs. The DNA sequence follows: TGTGCCAGTAGTGGGCTAGCGGGAGGTGCCGGGGAGCTGTTTTTT. Translated, it gives CASSGLAGGAGELFF.